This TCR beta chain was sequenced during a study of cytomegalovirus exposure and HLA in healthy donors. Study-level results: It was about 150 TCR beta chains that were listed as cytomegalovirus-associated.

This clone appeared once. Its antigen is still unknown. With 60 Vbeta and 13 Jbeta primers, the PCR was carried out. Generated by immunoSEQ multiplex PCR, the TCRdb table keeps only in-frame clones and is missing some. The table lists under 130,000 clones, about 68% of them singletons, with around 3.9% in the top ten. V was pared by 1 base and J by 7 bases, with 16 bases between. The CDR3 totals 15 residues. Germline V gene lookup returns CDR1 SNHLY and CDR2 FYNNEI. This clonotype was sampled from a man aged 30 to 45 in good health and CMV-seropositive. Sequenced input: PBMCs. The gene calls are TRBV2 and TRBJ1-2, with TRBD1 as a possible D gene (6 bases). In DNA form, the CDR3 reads TGTGCCAGCAGTGAAGTGCGCGGGGGCGCGGGTGGCTACACCTTC. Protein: CASSEVRGGAGGYTF.